In this sample, the clone carrying this TCR beta chain turned up once. The antigen is undetermined. The junction departs from germline at one end; a sequencing error may be responsible. The protocol was immunoSEQ multiplex PCR, while the TCRdb copy is restricted to in-frame clones and leaves out a portion. The sample consists of around 250,000 clones, around 87% of them appearing once. This entry is derived from a study of cytomegalovirus exposure and HLA in healthy donors. At the level of the study: The same platform as the approximately 670 first-cohort repertoires was used for the 90 to 150 validation repertoires, a later analysis reported.

From germline, CDR1 is MNHNS and CDR2 SASEGT. This CDR3 comprises 15 residues. Notes on the study in general: The study recorded 150 to 200 TCR beta chains that were cytomegalovirus-associated. In the 95 to 150 validation repertoires, a later analysis found that first-cohort TCR clusters tended to co-occur.

Among the 90 to 150 subjects of the validation cohort, separate from the approximately 670-subject first cohort, were the donors. The chain couples TRBV6-1 to TRBJ2-1; D not certain. Sequenced input: PBMCs. The clonotype was recovered from a woman between 18 and 29 years old in good health and CMV-seronegative. CDR3 sequence (DNA): TGTGCCAGCGGTGATCTCTTGGTAGCTGGCGGTGAGCAGTTCTTC. It specifies CASGDLLVAGGEQFF.